The clone carrying this T cell receptor (beta chain) was counted only a few times. The antigen is unknown. Prepared libraries of TCR beta cDNA carried unique molecular identifiers. Out of roughly 0.85 to 11 million T cells, some 500,000 cDNA molecules were generated. TCRdb re-analysed the PCR reads in MiXCR, keeping a single row per CDR3 protein. The sample consists of roughly 700,000 distinct CDR3 sequences, roughly 30% of them appearing once. The record originates from a study of post-analysis software for immune sequencing data. Study information: The disease courses spanned relapsing-remitting, secondary progressive and progressive-relapsing forms of multiple sclerosis. Notes on the study in general: Multiple sclerosis was associated with a significant reduction in normalized Chao1 diversity relative to controls. Samples prepared in the same batch strongly co-clustered by F measure. Patients showed TRBV5-6, TRBV5-1 and TRBV20-1 among roughly 5 TRBV segments more frequent than in controls.

Germline V CDR1 and CDR2: DFQATT, SNEGSKA (reference sequence). Between the trimmed V and J ends, which lost 8 bases and 0 bases, there was a span of 12 bases. The CDR3 totals 13 residues. The receptor comes from a girl aged 5-17 years with multiple sclerosis. The chain uses TRBV20-1 and TRBJ2-3, with D possibly TRBD2 on 5 matching bases. Specimen: blood. CDR3: CSIDRRSTDTQYF. CDR3 bases: TGCAGTATCGATAGGAGGAGCACAGATACGCAGTATTTT.